One and the same sample provided the 19 T cell receptor beta chains below, sequenced in a study of glioma-infiltrating T cells after dendritic cell vaccination. Some clones are missing from TCRdb's copy, which holds only in-frame ones; the method was immunoSEQ multiplex PCR. The repertoire holds about 92,000 clones, 85% to 90% seen once, with 15% to 17% in the top ten. Sample: blood, taken before dendritic cell vaccination. The receptors derive from a human donor with glioblastoma.

The genes are TRBV11-2 and TRBJ2-7; 8 bases fit TRBD2. The CDR3 contains 14 residues. Trimming cost V 1 base and J 6 bases; bases outside gene matches: 5. Germline values: CDR1 SGHAT, CDR2 FQNNGV. CDR3 amino acids: CASSLVAGGPEQYF. DNA of the CDR3: TGTGCCAGCAGCTTAGTTGCGGGGGGTCCCGAGCAGTACTTC.

The chain has TRBV7-2 and TRBJ2-5; 15 bases agree with TRBD2. The CDR3 sequence is 19 residues long. The V gene's germline CDR1 is SGHTA and CDR2 FQGNSA. Trimming removed 2 bases from V and 2 bases from J; junction bases left unmatched: 9. CDR3 in DNA: TGTGCCAGCAGCTTAAGGGGACTAGCGGGAGGATTCTTACAAGAGACCCAGTACTTC. Amino acids: CASSLRGLAGGFLQETQYF.

The rearrangement uses TRBV4-3 and TRBJ2-1; 12 bases agree with TRBD2. Looked up from germline, CDR1 is LGHNA and CDR2 is YSLEER. V dropped 5 bases and J dropped 0; count of bases not matched to a gene: 8. The CDR3 has 18 residues. The CDR3 region has the DNA TGCGCCAGCAGCGCCGGGACTAGCGGGCCCCGCTCCTACAATGAGCAGTTCTTC. Amino acids: CASSAGTSGPRSYNEQFF.

This chain uses TRBV2 with TRBJ2-7, with 13 bases lining up with TRBD2. From germline, CDR1 is SNHLY and CDR2 FYNNEI. The CDR3 length is 17 residues. V shed 2 bases, J shed 0 bases, and the junction held 4 bases outside the gene matches. The CDR3 spells CASSERLAGGPSYEQYF. The CDR3 DNA follows: TGTGCCAGCAGTGAAAGACTAGCGGGAGGCCCCTCCTACGAGCAGTACTTC.

The chain has TRBV2 and TRBJ2-5; TRBD2 matches 7 bases. Germline V lookup: CDR1 SNHLY, CDR2 FYNNEI. Unmatched junction bases numbered 12, after V lost 4 bases and J lost 1 base. This CDR3 comprises 17 residues. The CDR3 region has the DNA TGTGCCAGCAGTGCAATCCTCCTAGCGGAGATCCAAGAGACCCAGTACTTC. Protein sequence: CASSAILLAEIQETQYF.

V gene TRBV6-5 combines with J gene TRBJ1-2, with 7 nucleotides matching TRBD1. Germline CDR1 MNHEY, CDR2 SVGAGI. The CDR3 loop spans 16 amino acids. After removal of 0 bases from V and 5 bases from J, the junction contained 9 bases not matched to a gene. CDR3 in DNA: TGTGCCAGCAGTTACTCGGGGGACAGTAGACTTTATGGCTACACCTTC. Translated, it gives CASSYSGDSRLYGYTF.

This sequence joins TRBV2 and TRBJ2-3, with D possibly being TRBD2 (5 bases). The CDR3 has 16 residues. CDR1 is SNHLY and CDR2 is FYNNEI in the germline V gene. Trimming left V 1 base short and J 2 bases short, with 13 bases between. In nucleotides, the CDR3 is TGTGCCAGCAGTGAAGTGTCTAGCCCCTTCACAGATACGCAGTATTTT. Amino acids: CASSEVSSPFTDTQYF.

The gene calls are TRBV9 and TRBJ1-4, with D unclear. The CDR3 runs 15 residues. Trimming left V 6 bases short and J 0 bases short, with 12 bases between. Looked up from germline, CDR1 is SGDLS and CDR2 is YYNGEE. The CDR3 DNA reads as TGTGCCAGCACGGCGACACTTGCAACTAATGAAAAACTGTTTTTT. Translating it yields CASTATLATNEKLFF.

This clone has more than one count but fewer than ten. The CDR3 region is CASSYQGTNYGYTF. As DNA, the CDR3 is TGTGCCAGCAGTTACCAGGGGACGAACTATGGCTACACCTTC. V gene TRBV6-6 combines with J gene TRBJ1-2; a possible D gene is TRBD1 (6 bases). Trimming removed 2 bases from V and 2 bases from J, with 9 bases in between. Germline assignment: CDR1 MNHNY and CDR2 SVGAGI (reference sequence). CDR3 size: 14 residues.

The chain combines TRBV27 with TRBJ2-1; 9 positions match TRBD1. The junction had 0 bases not matched to a gene; V was cut back by 2 bases and J by 1 base. CDR1 and CDR2 (germline): MNHEY, SMNVEV (reference sequence). CDR3 length: 15 amino acids. This chain's CDR3 is CASSLGTGSYNEQFF. The CDR3 DNA reads as TGTGCCAGCAGTTTAGGGACAGGGTCCTACAATGAGCAGTTCTTC.

The rearrangement links TRBV7-9 to TRBJ2-7, with D perhaps TRBD1 (5 bases). Germline CDR1 is SEHNR and CDR2 is FQNEAQ (reference sequence). This CDR3 spans 14 amino acids. The germline V and J ends were trimmed by 5 bases and 0 bases, with 11 bases remaining between them. Here the CDR3 DNA reads TGTGCCAGCAGCCTTGACAGAGTCTCCTACGAGCAGTACTTC. This encodes CASSLDRVSYEQYF. Combining the CDR3 with reference TRBV7-9 and TRBJ2-7 gives the whole variable domain DTGVSQNPRHKITKRGQNVTFRCDPISEHNRLYWYRQTLGQGPEFLTYFQNEAQLEKSRLLSDRFSAERPKGSFSTLEIQRTEQGDSAMYLCASSLDRVSYEQYFGPGTRLTVT.

The V gene is TRBV11-3, the J gene TRBJ2-1, with 7 bases that match TRBD2. This CDR3 comprises 13 residues. CDR1 SGHNT and CDR2 YENEEA come from the germline V gene. Germline trimming cut 4 bases from V and 9 bases from J; bases unmatched to any gene: 6. The CDR3 region is CASSSPGLSEQFF. CDR3 bases: TGTGCCAGCAGCTCACCGGGACTATCTGAGCAGTTCTTC.

The chain couples TRBV9 to TRBJ2-7, with D unclear. The length of the CDR3 is 14 residues. Germline CDR1 is SGDLS and CDR2 is YYNGEE. The germline V and J ends were trimmed by 3 bases and 6 bases, with 16 bases remaining between them. In DNA, the CDR3 is TGTGCCAGCAGCGCGACGAGGAGCGATAGCGAGCAGTACTTC. Translating gives CASSATRSDSEQYF.

V and J are TRBV6-5 and TRBJ1-1, with no clear D. CDR3 size: 13 residues. Germline V gives CDR1 MNHEY, CDR2 SVGAGI. V lost 5 bases and J 4 bases, leaving 11 bases between the germline ends. This CDR3 reads CASSEGGPTEAFF. CDR3 DNA: TGTGCCAGCAGTGAAGGCGGGCCCACTGAAGCTTTCTTT.

The J gene is TRBJ2-1, the V gene TRBV9, with D maybe TRBD1 (5 bases). The CDR3 spans 14 residues. Germline values: CDR1 SGDLS, CDR2 YYNGEE. Trimming pared 4 bases from V and 5 bases from J, leaving 13 bases between. CDR3 sequence (DNA): TGTGCCAGCAGCCCCCAGGGCTACGACAATGAGCAGTTCTTC. As protein: CASSPQGYDNEQFF.

The gene calls are TRBV7-8 and TRBJ1-1, with 7 bases that match TRBD1. V was clipped by 4 bases and J by 1 base; unmatched bases: 6. Per the germline V gene, CDR1 is SGHVS and CDR2 is FQNEAQ. The CDR3 covers 15 residues. This chain's CDR3 is CASSSHGTENTEAFF. CDR3 bases: TGTGCCAGCAGCTCCCACGGGACAGAGAACACTGAAGCTTTCTTT.

V is TRBV18 and J is TRBJ2-5; D unresolved. Trimming removed 0 bases at V and 0 bases at J, with 5 bases between. Germline CDR1 and CDR2: KGHSH and LQKENI. CDR3 length: 14 residues. CDR3 nucleotides: TGTGCCAGCTCACCACCCTACTACCAAGAGACCCAGTACTTC. Its translation: CASSPPYYQETQYF.

V usage is TRBV4-2 and J usage is TRBJ2-7; 9 bases agree with TRBD2. After removal of 2 bases from V and 13 bases from J, the junction contained 12 bases not matched to a gene. The CDR3 has 14 amino acids. CDR1 is LGHNA, CDR2 YNFKEQ, per germline. The CDR3 DNA is TGTGCCAGCAGCCAACCCAATAGTCTAGCGGGGAGCTACTTC. Translating gives CASSQPNSLAGSYF.

The V and J genes are TRBV7-2 and TRBJ2-3, with D perhaps TRBD1 (5 bases). Germline lookup yields CDR1 SGHTA and CDR2 FQGNSA. Trimming took off 5 bases at V and 6 bases at J, with 21 bases between the two ends. The CDR3 length is 16 residues. DNA for the CDR3: TGTGCCAGCAGCCCCCCCGGGCAGGGAAGAAGGGATACGCAGTATTTT. Amino acids: CASSPPGQGRRDTQYF.